This TCR beta chain originates from a study of shared clonotypes between healthy human individuals. About the research overall: CD4 naive and memory got three plates each, CD8 naive two, CD8 memory one.

The CDR3 has 16 residues. The V end lost 5 bases, the J end lost 3 bases, and 18 bases lay between the germline ends. Over several immunoSEQ plates, each subset's genomic DNA was distributed in even portions. Only in-frame clones appear in the TCRdb table, and some are missing; sequencing was by immunoSEQ multiplex PCR. The data contain hundreds of thousands of clones, approximately 95% of them singletons. The naive CD8 population came from CD45RO-negative cells selected for CCR7, without terminally differentiated effector memory CD45RA+ cells. Every donor, a Caucasian adult, lived in Nashville, Tennessee. Worth noting for this clone: The target antigen is unknown.

Regarding the study as a whole: Memory subsets generally showed lower estimated richness than naive subsets.

The specimen sequenced was naive CD8+ T cells sorted from blood. This sequence originates from a woman under 40 in good health. This chain joins TRBV5-3 and TRBJ1-5; possibly TRBD1 for D (5 bases). TRBV5-3 is given ORF status, its function remaining uncertain. CDR3 nucleotides: TGTGCCAGAAGTCCCGGATCGGACACTCACAATCAGCCCCAGCATTTT. Amino acid sequence: CARSPGSDTHNQPQHF.